A single sample gave rise to the 8 T cell receptor beta chains below, sequenced in a study of cytomegalovirus exposure and HLA in healthy donors. PCR was performed using 60 Vbeta and 13 Jbeta primers. Assay: immunoSEQ multiplex PCR; the TCRdb copy retains only in-frame clones and omits some. The sample lists some 190,000 clones; just under 80% were seen once. Sequencing was carried out using PBMCs. The receptors derive from a woman in her 30s in good health and CMV-seronegative.

This rearrangement joins TRBV5-5 to TRBJ1-1, with D tentatively TRBD1 (5 bases). This CDR3 has 14 residues. Trimming stripped 3 bases from V and 6 bases from J, with 15 bases between. The germline V gene encodes CDR1 SGHKS and CDR2 YYEKEE (reference sequence). CDR3 sequence (DNA): TGTGCCAGCAGCTCGCCGAGACAGAATCCTGAAGCTTTCTTT. Its translation: CASSSPRQNPEAFF.

Concerning this clone itself: Other DNA sequences in the sample encode the same CDR3. This chain joins TRBV5-1 and TRBJ2-3; the match to TRBD1 covers 9 bases. The germline CDR1 and CDR2 sequences are SGHRS and YFSETQ. The CDR3 is 16 residues long. Losses at the gene ends were 1 base for V and 2 bases for J; bases not matched to a gene: 5. The CDR3 protein is CASSLLGQGNTDTQYF. The CDR3 DNA reads TGCGCCAGCAGCTTGCTCGGACAGGGGAACACAGATACGCAGTATTTT.

The rearrangement joins TRBV6-6 to TRBJ2-7; TRBD1 matches 7 bases. Germline CDR1 reads MNHNY; CDR2 reads SVGAGI (reference sequence). V shed 0 bases and J 4 bases; nucleotides not matched to a gene: 0. The length of the CDR3 is 13 residues. CDR3 sequence (DNA): TGTGCCAGCAGTTACTCGACAGGGTACGAGCAGTACTTC. Translation: CASSYSTGYEQYF.

About this clone itself: At one boundary the junction diverges from the germline segment, which might be a read error. The chain combines TRBV6-1 with TRBJ1-4, with 7 bases lining up with TRBD1. Germline V gene sequence: CDR1 MNHNS, CDR2 SASEGT. There are 15 residues in the CDR3. CDR3 bases: TGTGCCAGCAGATTTCCGGACAGGACTACTGAAAAACTGTTTTTT. Translation: CASRFPDRTTEKLFF.

This clone has a single count. This rearrangement joins TRBV2 to TRBJ1-2; 7 nucleotides line up with TRBD1. CDR3 length equals 15 residues. CDR1 is SNHLY, CDR2 FYNNEI, per germline. J was trimmed by 7 bases and V by 9 bases; bases with no gene match: 17. The DNA of the CDR3 is TGTGCCAGGAGCCGTCGGAAAGGGGGCGAATTTGGCTACACCTTC. It encodes CARSRRKGGEFGYTF.

This chain connects TRBV5-5 to TRBJ2-7; tentative D call: TRBD2 (5 bases). The V gene lost 0 bases and the J gene lost 7 bases, with 14 bases spanning the gap. The germline V gene has CDR1 SGHKS and CDR2 YYEKEE (reference sequence). The CDR3 has 14 residues. CDR3 in DNA: TGTGCCAGCAGCTTGGAGGGCGGGCCAACTGAGCAGTACTTC. This codes for CASSLEGGPTEQYF.

CDR3: CASSYSTAVYEQYF. DNA of the CDR3: TGCGCCAGCAGCTATTCTACCGCGGTCTACGAGCAGTACTTC. This chain connects TRBV5-1 to TRBJ2-7, with unresolved D. CDR3 length: 14 amino acids. The V gene lost 3 bases and the J gene lost 3 bases, with 13 bases spanning the gap. Germline V gene sequence: CDR1 SGHRS, CDR2 YFSETQ.

The gene calls are TRBV30 and TRBJ1-3, with D unclear. The V and J ends lost 2 bases and 0 bases respectively, with 14 bases between them. Per the germline V gene, CDR1 is GTSNPN and CDR2 is SVGIG (reference sequence). The CDR3 loop spans 16 amino acids. The CDR3 coding sequence is TGTGCCTGGAGTCCCCGGACTTTCAGCTCTGGAAACACCATATATTTT. It yields the protein CAWSPRTFSSGNTIYF.